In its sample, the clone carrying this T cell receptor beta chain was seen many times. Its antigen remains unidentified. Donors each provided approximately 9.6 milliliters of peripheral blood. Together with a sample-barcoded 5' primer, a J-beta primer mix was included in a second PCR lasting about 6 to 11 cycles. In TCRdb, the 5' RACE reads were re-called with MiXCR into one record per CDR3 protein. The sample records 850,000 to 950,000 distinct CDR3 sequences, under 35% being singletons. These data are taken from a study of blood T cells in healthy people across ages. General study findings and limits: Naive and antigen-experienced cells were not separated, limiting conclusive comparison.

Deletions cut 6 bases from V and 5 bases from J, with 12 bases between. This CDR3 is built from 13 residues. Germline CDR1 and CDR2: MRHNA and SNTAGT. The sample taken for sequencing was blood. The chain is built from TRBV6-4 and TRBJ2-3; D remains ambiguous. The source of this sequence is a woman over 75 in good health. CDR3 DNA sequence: TGTGCCAGCAGCCGAGACCCAGTAGATACGCAGTATTTT. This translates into CASSRDPVDTQYF.